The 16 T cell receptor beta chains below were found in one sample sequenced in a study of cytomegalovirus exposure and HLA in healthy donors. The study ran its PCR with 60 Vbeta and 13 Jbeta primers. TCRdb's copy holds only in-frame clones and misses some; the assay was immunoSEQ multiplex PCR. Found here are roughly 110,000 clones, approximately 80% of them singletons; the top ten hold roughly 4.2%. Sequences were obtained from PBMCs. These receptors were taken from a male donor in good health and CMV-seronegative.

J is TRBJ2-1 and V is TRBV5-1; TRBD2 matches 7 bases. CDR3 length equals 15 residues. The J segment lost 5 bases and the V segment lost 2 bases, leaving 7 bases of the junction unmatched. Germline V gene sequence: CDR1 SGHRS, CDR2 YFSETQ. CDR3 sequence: CASSFLGRGDNEQFF. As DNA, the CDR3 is TGCGCCAGCAGCTTCTTAGGGAGGGGCGACAATGAGCAGTTCTTC.

CDR3 in DNA: TGTGCCTGGAGTGTAAATAGGGGGACTGAAGCTTTCTTT. It codes for CAWSVNRGTEAFF. The V call is TRBV30, the J call TRBJ1-1; TRBD1 might be the D (6 bases). The CDR3 is 13 amino acids. V shed 0 bases and J shed 5 bases, with 10 bases lying between them. CDR1 is GTSNPN, CDR2 SVGIG, per germline (reference sequence).

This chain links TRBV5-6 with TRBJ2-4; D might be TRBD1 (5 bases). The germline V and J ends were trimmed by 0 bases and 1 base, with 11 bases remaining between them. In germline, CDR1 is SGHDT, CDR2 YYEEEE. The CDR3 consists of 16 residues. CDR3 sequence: CASSLGRQGAKNIQYF. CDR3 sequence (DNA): TGTGCCAGCAGCTTGGGGCGCCAGGGTGCCAAAAACATTCAGTACTTC.

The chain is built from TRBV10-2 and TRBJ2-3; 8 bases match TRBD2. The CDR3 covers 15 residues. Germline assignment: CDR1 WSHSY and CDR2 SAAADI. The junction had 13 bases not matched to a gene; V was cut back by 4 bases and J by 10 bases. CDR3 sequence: CASSVTGLEFEAQYF. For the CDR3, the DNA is TGCGCCAGCAGTGTTACGGGACTAGAGTTTGAGGCGCAGTATTTT.

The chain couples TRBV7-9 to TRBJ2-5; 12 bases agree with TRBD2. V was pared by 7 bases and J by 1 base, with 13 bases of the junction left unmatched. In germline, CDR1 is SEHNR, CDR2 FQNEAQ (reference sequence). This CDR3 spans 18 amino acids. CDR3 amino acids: CASTEGLAGRTFQETQYF. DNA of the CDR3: TGTGCCAGCACCGAAGGACTAGCGGGACGTACTTTCCAAGAGACCCAGTACTTC.

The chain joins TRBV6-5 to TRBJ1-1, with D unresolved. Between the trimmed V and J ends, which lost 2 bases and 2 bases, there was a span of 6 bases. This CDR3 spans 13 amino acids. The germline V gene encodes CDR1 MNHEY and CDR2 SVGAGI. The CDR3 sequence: CASSYGSNTEAFF. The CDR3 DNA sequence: TGTGCCAGCAGTTACGGGAGCAACACTGAAGCTTTCTTT.

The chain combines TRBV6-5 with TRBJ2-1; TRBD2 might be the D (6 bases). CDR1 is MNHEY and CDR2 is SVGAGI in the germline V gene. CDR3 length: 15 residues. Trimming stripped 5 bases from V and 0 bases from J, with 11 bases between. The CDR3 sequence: CASSTIAVSYNEQFF. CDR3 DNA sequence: TGTGCCAGCAGTACAATAGCGGTCTCCTACAATGAGCAGTTCTTC.

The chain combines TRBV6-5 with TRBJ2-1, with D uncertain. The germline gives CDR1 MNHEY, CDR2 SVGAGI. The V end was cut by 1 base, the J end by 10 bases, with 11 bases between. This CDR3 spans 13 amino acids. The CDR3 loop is CASSYLGPQEQFF. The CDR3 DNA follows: TGTGCCAGCAGTTACTTGGGTCCACAGGAGCAGTTCTTC.

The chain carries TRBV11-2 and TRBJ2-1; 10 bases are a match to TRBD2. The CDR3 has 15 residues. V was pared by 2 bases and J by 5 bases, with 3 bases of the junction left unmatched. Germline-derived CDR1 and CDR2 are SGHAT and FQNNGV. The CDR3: CASSLSLAGDNEQFF. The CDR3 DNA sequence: TGTGCCAGCAGCTTAAGCCTAGCGGGGGACAATGAGCAGTTCTTC.

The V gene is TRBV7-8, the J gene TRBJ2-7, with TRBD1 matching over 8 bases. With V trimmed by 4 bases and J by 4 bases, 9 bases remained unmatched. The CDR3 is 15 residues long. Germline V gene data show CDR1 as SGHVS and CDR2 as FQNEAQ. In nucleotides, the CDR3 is TGTGCCAGCAGCTCTCGGACAGGGAGGACTTACGAGCAGTACTTC. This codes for CASSSRTGRTYEQYF.

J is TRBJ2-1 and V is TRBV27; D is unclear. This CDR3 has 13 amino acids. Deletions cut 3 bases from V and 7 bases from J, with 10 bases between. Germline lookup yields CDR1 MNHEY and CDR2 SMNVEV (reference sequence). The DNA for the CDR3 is TGTGCCAGCAGTTTCTTCGCGGAGAATGAGCAGTTCTTC. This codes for CASSFFAENEQFF.

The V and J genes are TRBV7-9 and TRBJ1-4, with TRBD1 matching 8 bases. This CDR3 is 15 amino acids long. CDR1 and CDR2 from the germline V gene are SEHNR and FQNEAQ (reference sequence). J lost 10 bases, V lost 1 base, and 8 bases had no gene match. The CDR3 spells CASSLGTGTAAKLFF. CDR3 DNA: TGTGCCAGCAGCTTAGGGACAGGGACCGCGGCAAAACTGTTTTTT.

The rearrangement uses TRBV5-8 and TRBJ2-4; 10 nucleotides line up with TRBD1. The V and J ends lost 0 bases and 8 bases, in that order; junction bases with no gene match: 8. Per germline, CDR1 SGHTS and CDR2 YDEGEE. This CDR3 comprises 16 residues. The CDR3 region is CASSLGDRGRWDIQYF. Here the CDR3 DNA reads TGTGCCAGCAGCTTGGGGGACAGGGGACGGTGGGACATTCAGTACTTC.

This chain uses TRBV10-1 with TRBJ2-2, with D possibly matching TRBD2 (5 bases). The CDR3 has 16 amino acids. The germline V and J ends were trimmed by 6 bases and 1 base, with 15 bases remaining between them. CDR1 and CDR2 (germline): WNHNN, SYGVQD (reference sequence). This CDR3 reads CASRGPRTWNTGELFF. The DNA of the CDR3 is TGCGCCAGCAGGGGCCCTCGGACTTGGAACACCGGGGAGCTGTTTTTT.

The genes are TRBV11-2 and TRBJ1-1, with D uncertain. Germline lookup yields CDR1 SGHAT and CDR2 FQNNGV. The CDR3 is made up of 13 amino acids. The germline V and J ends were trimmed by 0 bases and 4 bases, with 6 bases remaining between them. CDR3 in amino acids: CASSLELSTEAFF. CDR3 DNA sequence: TGTGCCAGCAGCTTAGAATTGAGCACTGAAGCTTTCTTT.

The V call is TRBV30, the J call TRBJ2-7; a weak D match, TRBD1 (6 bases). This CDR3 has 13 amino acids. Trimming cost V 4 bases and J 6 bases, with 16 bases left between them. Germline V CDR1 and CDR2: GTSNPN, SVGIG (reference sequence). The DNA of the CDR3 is TGTGCCTGGACCCCTCATCTAGGGGGCGAGCAGTACTTC. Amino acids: CAWTPHLGGEQYF.